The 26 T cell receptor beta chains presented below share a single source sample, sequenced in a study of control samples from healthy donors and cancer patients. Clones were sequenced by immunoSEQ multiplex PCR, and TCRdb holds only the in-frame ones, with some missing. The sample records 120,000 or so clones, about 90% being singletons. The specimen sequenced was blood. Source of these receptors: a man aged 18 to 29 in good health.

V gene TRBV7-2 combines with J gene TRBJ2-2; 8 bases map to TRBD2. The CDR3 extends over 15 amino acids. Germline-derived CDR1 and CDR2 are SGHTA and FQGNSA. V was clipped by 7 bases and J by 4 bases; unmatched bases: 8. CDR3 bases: TGTGCCAGCAATACACTCGGGAGGGCCACCGGGGAGCTGTTTTTT. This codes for CASNTLGRATGELFF.

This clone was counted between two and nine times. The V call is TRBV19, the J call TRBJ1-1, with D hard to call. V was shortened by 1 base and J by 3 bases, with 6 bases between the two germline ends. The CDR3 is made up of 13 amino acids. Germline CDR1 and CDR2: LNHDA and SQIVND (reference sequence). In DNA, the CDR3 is TGTGCCAGTAGTATAGTTAAGGACACTGAAGCTTTCTTT. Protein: CASSIVKDTEAFF. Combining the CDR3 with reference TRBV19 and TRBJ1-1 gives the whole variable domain DGGITQSPKYLFRKEGQNVTLSCEQNLNHDAMYWYRQDPGQGLRLIYYSQIVNDFQKGDIAEGYSVSREKKESFPLTVTSAQKNPTAFYLCASSIVKDTEAFFGQGTRLTVV.

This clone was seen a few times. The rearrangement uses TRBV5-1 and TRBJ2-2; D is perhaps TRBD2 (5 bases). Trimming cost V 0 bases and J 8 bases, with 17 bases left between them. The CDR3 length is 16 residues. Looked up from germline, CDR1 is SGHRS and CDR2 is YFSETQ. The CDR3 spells CASSLALGLLAGELFF. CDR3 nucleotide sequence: TGCGCCAGCAGCTTGGCCCTAGGCCTGCTAGCAGGGGAGCTGTTTTTT. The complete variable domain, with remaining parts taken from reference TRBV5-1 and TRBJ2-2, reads KAGVTQTPRYLIKTRGQQVTLSCSPISGHRSVSWYQQTPGQGLQFLFEYFSETQRNKGNFPGRFSGRQFSNSRSEMNVSTLELGDSALYLCASSLALGLLAGELFFGEGSRLTVL.

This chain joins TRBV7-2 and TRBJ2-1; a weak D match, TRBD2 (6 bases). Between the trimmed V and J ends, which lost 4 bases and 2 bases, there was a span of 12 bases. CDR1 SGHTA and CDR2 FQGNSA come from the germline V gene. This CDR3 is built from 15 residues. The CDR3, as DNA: TGTGCCAGCAGCTCCCTGGAGGGTGCCTACAATGAGCAGTTCTTC. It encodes CASSSLEGAYNEQFF.

CDR3 in DNA: TGTGCCAGCAGCGTAGCTTCTTGGACCGGGGAGCTGTTTTTT. This sequence encodes CASSVASWTGELFF. V and J are TRBV9 and TRBJ2-2; no clear D. V lost 0 bases, J lost 5 bases, and 8 bases lay in between. This CDR3 has 14 amino acids. CDR1 and CDR2 from the germline V gene are SGDLS and YYNGEE.

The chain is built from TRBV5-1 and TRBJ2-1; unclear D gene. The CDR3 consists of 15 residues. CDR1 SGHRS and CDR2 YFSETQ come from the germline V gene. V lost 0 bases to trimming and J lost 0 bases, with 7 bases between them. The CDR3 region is CASSLDPSSYNEQFF. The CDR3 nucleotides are TGCGCCAGCAGCTTGGATCCGAGCTCCTACAATGAGCAGTTCTTC. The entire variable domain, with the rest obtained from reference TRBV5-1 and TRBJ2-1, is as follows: KAGVTQTPRYLIKTRGQQVTLSCSPISGHRSVSWYQQTPGQGLQFLFEYFSETQRNKGNFPGRFSGRQFSNSRSEMNVSTLELGDSALYLCASSLDPSSYNEQFFGPGTRLTVL.

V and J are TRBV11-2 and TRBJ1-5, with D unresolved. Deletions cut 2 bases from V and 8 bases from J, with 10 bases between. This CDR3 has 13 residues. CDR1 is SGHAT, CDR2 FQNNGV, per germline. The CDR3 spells CASSLTFWEPQHF. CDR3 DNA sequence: TGTGCCAGCAGCTTAACCTTCTGGGAGCCCCAGCATTTT.

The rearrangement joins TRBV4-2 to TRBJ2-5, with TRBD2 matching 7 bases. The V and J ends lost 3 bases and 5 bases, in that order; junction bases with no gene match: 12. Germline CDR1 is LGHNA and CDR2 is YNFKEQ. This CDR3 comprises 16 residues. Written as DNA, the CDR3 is TGTGCCAGCAGCCAGGCCAGCGGGACGGGGGAGGAGACCCAGTACTTC. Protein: CASSQASGTGEETQYF.

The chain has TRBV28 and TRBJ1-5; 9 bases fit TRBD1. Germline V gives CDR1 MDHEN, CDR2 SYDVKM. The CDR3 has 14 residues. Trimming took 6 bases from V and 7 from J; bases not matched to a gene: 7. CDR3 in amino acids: CASRRQGEGQPQHF. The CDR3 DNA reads TGTGCCAGCAGACGACAGGGGGAAGGGCAGCCCCAGCATTTT.

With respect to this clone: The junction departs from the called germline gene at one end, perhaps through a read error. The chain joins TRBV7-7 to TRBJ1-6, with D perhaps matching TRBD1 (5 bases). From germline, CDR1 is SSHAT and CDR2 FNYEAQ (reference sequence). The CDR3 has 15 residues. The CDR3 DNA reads TGTGCTAGCAGCTTAGGGGCAGTAGCCAATTCACCCCTCCACTTT. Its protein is CASSLGAVANSPLHF.

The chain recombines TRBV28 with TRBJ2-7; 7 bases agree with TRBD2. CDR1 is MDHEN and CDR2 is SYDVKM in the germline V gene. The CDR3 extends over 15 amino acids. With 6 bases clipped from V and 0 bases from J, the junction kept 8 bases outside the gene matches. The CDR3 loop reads CASSPGRDYSYEQYF. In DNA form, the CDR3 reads TGTGCCAGCAGCCCAGGTAGGGACTACTCCTACGAGCAGTACTTC.

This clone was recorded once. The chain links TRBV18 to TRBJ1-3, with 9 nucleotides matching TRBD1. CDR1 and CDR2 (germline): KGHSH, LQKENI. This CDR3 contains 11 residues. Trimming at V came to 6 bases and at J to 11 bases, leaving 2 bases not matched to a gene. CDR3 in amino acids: CASSYRGPIYF. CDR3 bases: TGTGCCAGCTCGTACAGGGGGCCCATATATTTT.

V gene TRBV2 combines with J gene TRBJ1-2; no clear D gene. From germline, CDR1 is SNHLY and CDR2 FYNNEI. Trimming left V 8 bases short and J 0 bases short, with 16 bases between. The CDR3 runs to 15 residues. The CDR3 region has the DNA TGTGCCAGCGGCGGCAGGTCGGGAGCTAACTATGGCTACACCTTC. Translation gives CASGGRSGANYGYTF.

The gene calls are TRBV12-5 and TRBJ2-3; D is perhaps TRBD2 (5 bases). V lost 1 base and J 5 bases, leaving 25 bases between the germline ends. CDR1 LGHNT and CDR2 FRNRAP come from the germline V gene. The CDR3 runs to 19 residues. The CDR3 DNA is TGTGCTAGTGGTTTGGCGGGAACAAACGTCAAACGCCATCGAGATACGCAGTATTTT. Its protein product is CASGLAGTNVKRHRDTQYF.

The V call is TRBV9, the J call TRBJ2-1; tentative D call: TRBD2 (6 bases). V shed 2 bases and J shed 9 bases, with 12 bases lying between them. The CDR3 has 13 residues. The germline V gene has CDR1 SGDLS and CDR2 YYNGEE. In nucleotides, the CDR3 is TGTGCCAGCAGCGTGACTAGTCGGTCTGAGCAGTTCTTC. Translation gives CASSVTSRSEQFF.

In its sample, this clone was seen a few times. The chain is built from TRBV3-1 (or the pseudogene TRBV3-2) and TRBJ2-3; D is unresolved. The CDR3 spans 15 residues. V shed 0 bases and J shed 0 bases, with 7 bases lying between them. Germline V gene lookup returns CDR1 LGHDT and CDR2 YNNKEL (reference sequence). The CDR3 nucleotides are TGTGCCAGCAGCCAAGATAGGTCTAGCACAGATACGCAGTATTTT. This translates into CASSQDRSSTDTQYF.

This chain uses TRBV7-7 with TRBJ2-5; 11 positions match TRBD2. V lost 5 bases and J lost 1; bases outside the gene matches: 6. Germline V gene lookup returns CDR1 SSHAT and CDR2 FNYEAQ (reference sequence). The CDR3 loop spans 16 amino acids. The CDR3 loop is CASSPGLAVLQETQYF. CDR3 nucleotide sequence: TGTGCCAGCAGCCCGGGACTAGCGGTCCTCCAAGAGACCCAGTACTTC. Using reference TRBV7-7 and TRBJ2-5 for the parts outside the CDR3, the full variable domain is GAGVSQSPRYKVTKRGQDVTLRCDPISSHATLYWYQQALGQGPEFLTYFNYEAQPDKSGLPSDRFSAERPEGSISTLTIQRTEQRDSAMYRCASSPGLAVLQETQYFGPGTRLLVL.

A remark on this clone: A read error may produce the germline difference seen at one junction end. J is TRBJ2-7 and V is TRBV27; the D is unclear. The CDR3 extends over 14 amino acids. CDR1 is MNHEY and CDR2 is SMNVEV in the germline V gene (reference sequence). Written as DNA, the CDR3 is TGTGCCAGCAGTTTTCTTGGGATATCCTCCGAGCAGTACTTC. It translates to CASSFLGISSEQYF.

CDR3 in DNA: TGTGCCAGCAGTGAAGAAGGTGGACTAGCGGTCACAGATACGCAGTATTTT. It yields the protein CASSEEGGLAVTDTQYF. The J gene is TRBJ2-3, the V gene TRBV6-1; TRBD2 matches 10 bases. The CDR3 runs 17 residues. Germline assignment: CDR1 MNHNS and CDR2 SASEGT. V lost 1 base, J lost 2 bases, and 6 bases stayed unmatched.

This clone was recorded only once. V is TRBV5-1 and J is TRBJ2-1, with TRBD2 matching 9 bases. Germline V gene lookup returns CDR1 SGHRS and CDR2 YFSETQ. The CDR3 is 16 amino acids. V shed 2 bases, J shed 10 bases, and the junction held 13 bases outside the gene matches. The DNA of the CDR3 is TGCGCCAGCAGCTTTCGGGCGGCTAGCGGGGACGCAGAGCAGTTCTTC. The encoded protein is CASSFRAASGDAEQFF.

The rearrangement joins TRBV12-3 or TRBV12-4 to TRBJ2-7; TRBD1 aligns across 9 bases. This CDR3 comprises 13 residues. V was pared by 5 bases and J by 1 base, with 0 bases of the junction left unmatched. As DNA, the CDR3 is TGTGCCAGCAGTGGGACAGGGTCCTACGAGCAGTACTTC. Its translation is CASSGTGSYEQYF.

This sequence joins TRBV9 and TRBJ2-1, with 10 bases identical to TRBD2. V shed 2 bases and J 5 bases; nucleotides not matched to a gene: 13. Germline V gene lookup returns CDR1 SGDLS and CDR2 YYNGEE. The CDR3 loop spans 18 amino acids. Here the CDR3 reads CASSVSAGGNYNNNEQFF. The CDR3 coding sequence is TGTGCCAGCAGCGTTTCAGCGGGAGGGAACTATAACAACAATGAGCAGTTCTTC.

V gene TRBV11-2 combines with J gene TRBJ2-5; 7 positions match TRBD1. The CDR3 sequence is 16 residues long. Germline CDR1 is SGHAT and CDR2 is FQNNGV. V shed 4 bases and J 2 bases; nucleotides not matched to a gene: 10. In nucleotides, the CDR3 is TGTGCCAGCAGCTCCTCGACAGGGTCGGGGCAAGAGACCCAGTACTTC. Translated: CASSSSTGSGQETQYF.

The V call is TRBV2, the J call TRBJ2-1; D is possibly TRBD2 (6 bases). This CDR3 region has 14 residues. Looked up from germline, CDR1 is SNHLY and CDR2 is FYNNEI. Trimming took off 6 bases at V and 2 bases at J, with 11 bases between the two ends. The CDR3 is CASRTGAAYNEQFF. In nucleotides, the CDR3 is TGTGCCAGCAGGACGGGAGCGGCCTACAATGAGCAGTTCTTC.

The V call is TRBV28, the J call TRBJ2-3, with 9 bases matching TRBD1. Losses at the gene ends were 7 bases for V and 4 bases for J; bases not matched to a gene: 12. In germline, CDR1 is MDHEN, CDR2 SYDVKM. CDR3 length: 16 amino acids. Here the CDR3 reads CASNRIGTGISDTQYF. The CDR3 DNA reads TGTGCCAGCAACCGGATAGGGACAGGGATCTCAGATACGCAGTATTTT.

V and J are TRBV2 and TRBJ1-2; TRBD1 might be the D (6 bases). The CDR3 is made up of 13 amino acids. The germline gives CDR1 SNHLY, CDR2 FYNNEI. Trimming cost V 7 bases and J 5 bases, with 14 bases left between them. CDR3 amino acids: CASIAGVLYGYTF. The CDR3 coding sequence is TGTGCCAGCATCGCAGGGGTATTGTATGGCTACACCTTC.